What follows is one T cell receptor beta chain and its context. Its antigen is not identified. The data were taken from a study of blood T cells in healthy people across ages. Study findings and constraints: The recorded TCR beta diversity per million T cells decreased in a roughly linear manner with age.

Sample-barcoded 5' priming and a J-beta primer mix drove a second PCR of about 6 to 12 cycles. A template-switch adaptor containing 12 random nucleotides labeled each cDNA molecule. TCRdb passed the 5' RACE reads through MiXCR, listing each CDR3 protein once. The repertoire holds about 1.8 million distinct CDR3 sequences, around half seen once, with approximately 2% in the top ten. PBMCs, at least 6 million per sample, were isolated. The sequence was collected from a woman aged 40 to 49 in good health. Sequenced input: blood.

CDR3 nucleotides: TGTGCCAGCAGTTTAGAGGGGAATCACTACAATGAGCAGTACTTC. It codes for CASSLEGNHYNEQYF. The chain combines TRBV27 with TRBJ2-5; D possibly uses TRBD1 or TRBD2 (5 bases each). The CDR3 sequence is 15 residues long. Germline V gene data show CDR1 as MNHEY and CDR2 as SMNVEV (reference sequence). The V and J ends lost 2 bases and 11 bases respectively, with 21 bases between them.